This TCR beta chain appears in the sequencing data of a study of T-cell memory formation after mild COVID-19. Overall study findings and caveats: Chiefly within CM and EM were the contracting CD4+ clones; CD8+ ones were within EMRA. Balance between CD4 and CD8 was seen in clones contracting day 15 to 85, and a CD4+ lean was seen in later expanders.

One entry per CDR3 protein results from TCRdb running MiXCR on the 5' RACE reads. The repertoire includes approximately 180,000 distinct CDR3 sequences, 16% of them detected once, and roughly 2.1% sits in the top ten. A remark on this clonotype: Its antigen is not known.

The J segment lost 1 base and the V segment lost 5 bases, leaving 6 bases of the junction unmatched. The CDR3 loop spans 16 amino acids. Germline lookup yields CDR1 SGHRS and CDR2 YFSETQ. V gene TRBV5-1 combines with J gene TRBJ2-5, with 12 nucleotides matching TRBD2. This clonotype was obtained from an adult woman who had mild COVID-19 (a few samples of this study predate the infection). Cell type and time point are not known. Material: PBMCs or a T cell subset sorted from them (not recorded which). CDR3 DNA sequence: TGCGCCAGCAGACCTGGACTAGCGGGGTTCCAAGAGACCCAGTACTTC. Residues: CASRPGLAGFQETQYF.